This TCR beta chain originates from a study of cytomegalovirus exposure and HLA in healthy donors. General study results and limits: For most subjects, TCR beta sequences were reported to predict HLA-A and HLA-B alleles with accuracy. An Asian-associated ancestry cluster reportedly showed fewer N-insertions than the approximately 670-donor mean in a later analysis. An analysis that was carried out later associated approximately 17,000 TCR beta sequences with HLA alleles at 0.05 false discovery rate.

60 Vbeta and 13 Jbeta primers were used in PCR. Repertoires were generated with immunoSEQ multiplex PCR, while TCRdb's copy carries only in-frame clones and drops some. The table lists some 64,000 clones, approximately 88% of them singletons. In germline, CDR1 is LNHDA, CDR2 SQIVND (reference sequence). This CDR3 is 15 amino acids long. The V and J ends lost 4 bases and 4 bases respectively, with 17 bases between them. In the case of this clone: The antigen is not known.

The sample comprised PBMCs. This sequence joins TRBV19 and TRBJ2-7, with D perhaps TRBD2 (7 bases). The sequence was obtained from a young man in good health and CMV-seropositive. The CDR3, as DNA: TGTGCCAGTAGTACCTCGGTAGGGGGGGGTTACGAGCAGTACTTC. It translates to CASSTSVGGGYEQYF.